Given below is one TCR beta chain in context. The target antigen is unknown. This sample is part of a study of cytomegalovirus exposure and HLA in healthy donors. Study observations and caveats: Reportedly, diagnosis of cytomegalovirus status by the classifier showed high specificity and sensitivity.

Germline V gene sequence: CDR1 LGHNA, CDR2 YNFKEQ. The ends were cut back, 1 base at V and 2 bases at J, with 9 bases in the middle. This CDR3 spans 14 amino acids. Primers included in the PCR were 60 Vbeta and 13 Jbeta primers. The repertoire was sequenced with immunoSEQ multiplex PCR; TCRdb's copy has only in-frame clones and lacks some. The table shows around 61,000 clones, with 60% to 70% occurring only once. The sample consisted of PBMCs. The J gene is TRBJ2-7, the V gene TRBV4-2; D remains ambiguous. The sequence came from a man between 40 and 49 years old in good health and CMV-seropositive. CDR3 in DNA: TGTGCCAGCAGCCAAGTTACAGTGCCCTACGAGCAGTACTTC. Encoded protein: CASSQVTVPYEQYF.